This note documents a single T cell receptor (beta chain) sequence. This clone has just a few counts. The target of this receptor is not known. Base qualities are not provided; no much larger clone lies one nucleotide away. V lost 3 bases and J lost 10 bases, and the count of bases not matched to a germline gene is 7. From the germline V gene (reference sequence), CDR1 is GTSNPN and CDR2 is SVGIG. Counted from cysteine to phenylalanine, this CDR3 has 12 amino acids. Only the CDR3 DNA stays, 36 bases, in frame from base 1. TCRbeta CDR3 regions were amplified from genomic DNA using the immunoSEQ Assay, a bias-controlled multiplex PCR. Per the authors' processing: Nucleated cell counts per sample were estimated from amplification of reference gene primers within the assay. To quantify the absolute abundance of each unique TCRbeta CDR3 rearrangement, sequence reads were collapsed and filtered. For each sample, productive Simpson clonality was calculated by taking the square root of Simpson's diversity index across productive rearrangements. The table was pulled from immuneACCESS by TCRdb, which kept in-frame rearrangements only. Such tables lose some clones; where checked, under half of the loss comes from unresolved V genes, and the rest has no known cause. The V and J calls and clone size are taken from that table; D and trimming were inferred from the DNA. The sample yields 300,000 to 450,000 clones; 87% were counted once. The ten largest make up 1.3% of the sample.

The source of the sample is a study of blood T cell repertoires in COVID-19 (dated by TCRdb to 2018 to 2021). For the wider study: Collaborator samples came from the United States, Italy and Spain and covered acute and convalescent phases of COVID-19. The prospective study material was composed of cDNA or gDNA derived from T cells, B-cell-depleted T cells, or PBMCs. Subjects who had been exposed to COVID-19, were actively infected with it, or had recovered from it provided the deeply sampled blood TCRbeta repertoires that made up the dataset. The repertoires were released in a freely available public database meant as a resource for research on the immune response to SARS-CoV-2. Samples were obtained from the ongoing ImmuneRACE study (first 160 participants) and from some 1,200 subjects provided by 6 global collaborators. A de-identified subject ID, COVID-19 status, age in years and sex were almost always included in the sample metadata. Where available, HLA class I and class II types were obtained from metadata supplied by the sample provider rather than from assay-based typing. Study-wide conclusions, independent of this receptor: The amount of clinical and demographic metadata varied by source and participant and was provided uncurated.

Enrolling through a virtual design, the prospective study's participants ranged in age from roughly 18 to 89 years and lived across roughly 23 United States geographic areas. In the prospective study, cohorts were assigned on the basis of participant-reported clinical history obtained from a screening survey and a study questionnaire. ImmuneRACE Cohort 3 recovered participants were defined by two consecutive negative NP/OP PCR tests, healthcare professional clearance, or symptom resolution. In the prospective study, mobile phlebotomists collected whole blood, serum and a nasopharyngeal or oropharyngeal swab from each participant. Additional blood draws and questionnaires over an approximately two-month period could optionally be provided by prospective study participants. Before DNA extraction, blood samples from the prospective study were shipped at room temperature or frozen.

The sequencing sample was made of PBMCs or T cells enriched from blood (not recorded which). The TCR was taken from a young man who had recovered from COVID-19. This receptor chain uses TRBV30 and TRBJ1-2; 8 bases in the middle match TRBD1. The CDR3 region reads CAWRDRAGDYTF. The nucleotides read TGTGCCTGGAGGGACAGGGCAGGTGACTACACCTTC.